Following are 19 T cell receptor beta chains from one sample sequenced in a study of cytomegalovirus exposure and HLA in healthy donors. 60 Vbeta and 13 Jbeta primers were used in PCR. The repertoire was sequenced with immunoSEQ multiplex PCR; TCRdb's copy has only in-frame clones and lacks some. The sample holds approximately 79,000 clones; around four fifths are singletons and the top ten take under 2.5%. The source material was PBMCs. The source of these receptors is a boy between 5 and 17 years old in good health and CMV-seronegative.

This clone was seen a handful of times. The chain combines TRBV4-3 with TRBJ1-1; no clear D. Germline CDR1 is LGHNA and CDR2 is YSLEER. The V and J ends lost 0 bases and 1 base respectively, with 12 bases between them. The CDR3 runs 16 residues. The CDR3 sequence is CASSQEGVGRNTEAFF. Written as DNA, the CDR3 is TGCGCCAGCAGCCAAGAAGGTGTGGGCAGGAACACTGAAGCTTTCTTT.

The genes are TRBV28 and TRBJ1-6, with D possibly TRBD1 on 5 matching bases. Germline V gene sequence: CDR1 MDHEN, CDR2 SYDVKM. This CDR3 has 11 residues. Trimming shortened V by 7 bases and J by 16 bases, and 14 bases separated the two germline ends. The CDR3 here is CASTTGGGLHF. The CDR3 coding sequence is TGTGCCAGCACCACGGGGGGGGGACTCCACTTT.

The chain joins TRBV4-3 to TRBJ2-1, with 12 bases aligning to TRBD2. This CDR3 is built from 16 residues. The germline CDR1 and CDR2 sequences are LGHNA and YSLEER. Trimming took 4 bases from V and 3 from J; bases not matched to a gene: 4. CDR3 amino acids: CASSPRLAGDYNEQFF. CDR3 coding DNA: TGCGCCAGCAGCCCGCGACTAGCGGGAGACTACAATGAGCAGTTCTTC.

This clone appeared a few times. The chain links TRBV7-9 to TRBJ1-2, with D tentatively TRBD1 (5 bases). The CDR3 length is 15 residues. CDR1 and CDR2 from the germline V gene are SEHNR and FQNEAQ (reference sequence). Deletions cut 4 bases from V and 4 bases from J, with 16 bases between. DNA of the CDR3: TGTGCCAGCAGCTCCCCAGGGCTCGAGACCTATGGCTACACCTTC. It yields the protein CASSSPGLETYGYTF.

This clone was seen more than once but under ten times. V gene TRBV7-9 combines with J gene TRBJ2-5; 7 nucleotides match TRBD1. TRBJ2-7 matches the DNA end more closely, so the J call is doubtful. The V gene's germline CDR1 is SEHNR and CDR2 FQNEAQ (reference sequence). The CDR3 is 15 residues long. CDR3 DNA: TGTGCCAGCAGTCAACCAGGGGGAAATTCCTACGAGCAGTACTTC. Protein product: CASSQPGGNSYEQYF.

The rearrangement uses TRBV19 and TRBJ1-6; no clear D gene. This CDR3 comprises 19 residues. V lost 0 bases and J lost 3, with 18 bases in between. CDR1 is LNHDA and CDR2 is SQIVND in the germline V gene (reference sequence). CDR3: CASSIDGEATARYNSPLHF. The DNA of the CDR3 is TGTGCCAGTAGTATAGACGGCGAAGCGACTGCTCGCTATAATTCACCCCTCCACTTT.

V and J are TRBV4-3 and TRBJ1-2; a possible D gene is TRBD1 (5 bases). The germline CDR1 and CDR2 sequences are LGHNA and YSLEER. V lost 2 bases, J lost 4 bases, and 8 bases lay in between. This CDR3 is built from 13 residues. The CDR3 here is CASSQQGSYGYTF. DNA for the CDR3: TGCGCCAGCAGCCAACAGGGTTCCTATGGCTACACCTTC.

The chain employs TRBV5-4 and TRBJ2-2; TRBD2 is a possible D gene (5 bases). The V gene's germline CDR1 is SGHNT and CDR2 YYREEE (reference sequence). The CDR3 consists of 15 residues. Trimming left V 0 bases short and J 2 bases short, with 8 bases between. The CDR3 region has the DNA TGTGCCAGCAGCTTGGAGAGGGTTAACACCGGGGAGCTGTTTTTT. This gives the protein CASSLERVNTGELFF.

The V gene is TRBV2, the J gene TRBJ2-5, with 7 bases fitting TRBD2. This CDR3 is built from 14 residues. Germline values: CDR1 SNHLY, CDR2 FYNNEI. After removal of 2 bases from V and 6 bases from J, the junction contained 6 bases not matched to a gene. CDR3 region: CASSEFTSVKTQYF. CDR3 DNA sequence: TGTGCCAGCAGTGAATTCACTAGCGTAAAGACCCAGTACTTC. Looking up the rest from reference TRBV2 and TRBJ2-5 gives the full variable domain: EPEVTQTPSHQVTQMGQEVILRCVPISNHLYFYWYRQILGQKVEFLVSFYNNEISEKSEIFDDQFSVERPDGSNFTLKIRSTKLEDSAMYFCASSEFTSVKTQYFGPGTRLLVL.

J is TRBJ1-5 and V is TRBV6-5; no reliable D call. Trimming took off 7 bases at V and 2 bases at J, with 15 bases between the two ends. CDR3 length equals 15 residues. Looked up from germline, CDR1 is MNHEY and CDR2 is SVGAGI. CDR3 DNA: TGTGCCAGCATGGGAGGCCGGACTGGCAATCAGCCCCAGCATTTT. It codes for CASMGGRTGNQPQHF.

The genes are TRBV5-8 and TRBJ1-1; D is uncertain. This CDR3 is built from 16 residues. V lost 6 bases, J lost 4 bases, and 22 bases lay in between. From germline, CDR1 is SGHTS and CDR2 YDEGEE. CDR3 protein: CASNPTRSVRGTEAFF. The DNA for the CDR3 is TGTGCCAGCAACCCGACACGAAGCGTCCGGGGCACTGAAGCTTTCTTT.

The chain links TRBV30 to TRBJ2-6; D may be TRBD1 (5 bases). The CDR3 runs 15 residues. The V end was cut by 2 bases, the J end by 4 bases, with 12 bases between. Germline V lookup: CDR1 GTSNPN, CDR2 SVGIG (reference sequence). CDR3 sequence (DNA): TGTGCCTGGAGTAGACTCAGGGCCGGGGCCAACGTCCTGACTTTC. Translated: CAWSRLRAGANVLTF.

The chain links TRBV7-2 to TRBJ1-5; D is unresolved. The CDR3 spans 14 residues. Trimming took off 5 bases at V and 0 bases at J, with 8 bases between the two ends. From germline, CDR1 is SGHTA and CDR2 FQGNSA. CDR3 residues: CASSQVYSNQPQHF. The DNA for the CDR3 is TGTGCCAGCAGCCAGGTTTATAGCAATCAGCCCCAGCATTTT.

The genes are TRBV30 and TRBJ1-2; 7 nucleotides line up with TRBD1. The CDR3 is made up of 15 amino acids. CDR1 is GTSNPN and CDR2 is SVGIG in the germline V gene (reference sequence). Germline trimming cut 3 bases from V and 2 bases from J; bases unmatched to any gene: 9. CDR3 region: CAWSPDREVNYGYTF. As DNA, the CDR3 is TGTGCCTGGAGCCCAGACAGGGAGGTAAACTATGGCTACACCTTC.

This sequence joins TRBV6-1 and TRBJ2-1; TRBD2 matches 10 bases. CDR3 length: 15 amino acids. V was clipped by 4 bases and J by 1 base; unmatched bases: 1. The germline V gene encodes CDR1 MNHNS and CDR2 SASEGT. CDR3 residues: CASSGTSGSYNEQFF. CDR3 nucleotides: TGTGCCAGCAGTGGGACTAGCGGTTCCTACAATGAGCAGTTCTTC.

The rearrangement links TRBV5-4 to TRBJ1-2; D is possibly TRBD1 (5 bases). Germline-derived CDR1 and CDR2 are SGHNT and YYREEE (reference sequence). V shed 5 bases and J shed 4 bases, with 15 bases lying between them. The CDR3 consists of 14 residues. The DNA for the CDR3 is TGTGCCAGCAGGAGGAGGGGTAGGAGCTATGGCTACACCTTC. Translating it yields CASRRRGRSYGYTF. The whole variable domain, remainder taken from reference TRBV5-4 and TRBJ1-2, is ETGVTQSPTHLIKTRGQQVTLRCSSQSGHNTVSWYQQALGQGPQFIFQYYREEENGRGNFPPRFSGLQFPNYSSELNVNALELDDSALYLCASRRRGRSYGYTFGSGTRLTVV.

CDR3 region: CASRPLSGTSILRGYGYTF. The CDR3 DNA is TGCGCCAGCCGACCTTTGTCCGGGACATCCATCCTAAGGGGCTATGGCTACACCTTC. The chain couples TRBV23-1 to TRBJ1-2, with D tentatively TRBD1 (6 bases). TRBV23-1 qualifies as an ORF whose function is uncertain. This CDR3 is 19 amino acids long. The germline V and J ends were trimmed by 8 bases and 4 bases, with 32 bases remaining between them.

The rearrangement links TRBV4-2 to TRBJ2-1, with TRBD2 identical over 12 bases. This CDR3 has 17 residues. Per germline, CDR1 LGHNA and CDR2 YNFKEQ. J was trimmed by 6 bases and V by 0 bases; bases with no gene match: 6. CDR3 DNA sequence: TGTGCCAGCAGCCAAGAAGCTAGCGGGAGGGAGGTCAATGAGCAGTTCTTC. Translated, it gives CASSQEASGREVNEQFF.

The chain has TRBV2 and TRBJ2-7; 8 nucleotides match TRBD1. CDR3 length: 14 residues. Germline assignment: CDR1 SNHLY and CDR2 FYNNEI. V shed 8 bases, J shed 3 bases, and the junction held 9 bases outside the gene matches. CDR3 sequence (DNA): TGTGCCAGCGGGCGACAGGGGTTTCTCTACGAGCAGTACTTC. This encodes CASGRQGFLYEQYF.